This T cell receptor beta chain was recovered during a study of Ad26.COV2.S vaccination and SARS-CoV-2 variants. The table came from immunoSEQ multiplex PCR; TCRdb's copy has only in-frame clones and leaves some out. The data hold more than 400,000 clones, with less than 95% observed a single time. Treatment denoted: around 19 received Ad26.COV2.S at low or high dose, single or two shots; a few received placebo; per-sample allocation not given. The samples date from day 63 after the first vaccine or placebo injection. The CDR3 consists of 15 residues. The germline V and J ends were trimmed by 4 bases and 2 bases, with 13 bases remaining between them. Per germline, CDR1 LGHNA and CDR2 YNFKEQ.

The chain uses TRBV4-2 and TRBJ2-3; D is unresolved. The sample here was peripheral blood, taken in a trial of Ad26.COV2.S vaccine versus placebo. The receptor was isolated from a person between 18 and 65 years old who received the Ad26.COV2.S COVID-19 vaccine or a placebo. The CDR3 nucleotides are TGTGCCAGCAGCCCGTTGGGTATCTCCACAGATACGCAGTATTTT. It is translated as CASSPLGISTDTQYF.